This T cell receptor (beta chain) originates from a study of identical twins. Unmatched junction bases numbered 8, after V lost 4 bases and J lost 6 bases. Germline V gene sequence: CDR1 LGHDT, CDR2 YNNKEL (reference sequence). The CDR3 consists of 15 residues. TCRdb independently ran MiXCR on the 5' RACE reads; one entry per CDR3 protein. This repertoire shows a few hundred thousand distinct CDR3 sequences, roughly 9% found once; its top ten account for approximately 9.3%. This clonotype was counted many times. Sequenced material: naive T cells sorted from blood. V and J are TRBV3-1 and TRBJ2-1; 8 positions match TRBD2. The source is a woman in her forties or fifties in good health. CDR3 in DNA: TGTGCCAGCAGCCTCGCTAGCGGGCCAGCCAATGAGCAGTTCTTC. Translated: CASSLASGPANEQFF.